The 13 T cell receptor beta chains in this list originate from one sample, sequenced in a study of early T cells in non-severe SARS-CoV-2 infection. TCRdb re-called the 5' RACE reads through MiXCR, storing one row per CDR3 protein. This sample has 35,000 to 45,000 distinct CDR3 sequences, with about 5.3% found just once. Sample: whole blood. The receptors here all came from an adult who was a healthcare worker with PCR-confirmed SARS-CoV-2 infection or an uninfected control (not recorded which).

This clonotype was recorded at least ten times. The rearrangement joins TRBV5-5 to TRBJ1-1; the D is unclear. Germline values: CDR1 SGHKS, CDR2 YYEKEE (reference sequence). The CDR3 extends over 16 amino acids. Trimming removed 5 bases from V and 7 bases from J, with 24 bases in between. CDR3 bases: TGTGCCAGCAGTTATAGGTGGCCCACGGCAAATGGTGAAGCTTTCTTT. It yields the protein CASSYRWPTANGEAFF. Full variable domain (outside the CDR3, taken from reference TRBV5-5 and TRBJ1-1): DAGVTQSPTHLIKTRGQQVTLRCSPISGHKSVSWYQQVLGQGPQFIFQYYEKEERGRGNFPDRFSARQFPNYSSELNVNALLLGDSALYLCASSYRWPTANGEAFFGQGTRLTVV.

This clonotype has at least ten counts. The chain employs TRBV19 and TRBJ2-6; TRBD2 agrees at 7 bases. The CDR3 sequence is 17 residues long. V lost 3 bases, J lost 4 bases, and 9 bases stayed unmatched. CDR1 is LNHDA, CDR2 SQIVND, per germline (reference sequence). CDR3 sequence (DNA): TGTGCCAGTAGTATCGGCCTAGCGGAGGCCGGGGCCAACGTCCTGACTTTC. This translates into CASSIGLAEAGANVLTF.

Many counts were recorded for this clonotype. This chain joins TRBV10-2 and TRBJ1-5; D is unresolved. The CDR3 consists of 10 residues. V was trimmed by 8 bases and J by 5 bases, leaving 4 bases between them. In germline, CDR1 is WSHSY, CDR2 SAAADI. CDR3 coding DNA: TGCGCCAGCGGGGATCAGCCCCAGCATTTT. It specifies CASGDQPQHF.

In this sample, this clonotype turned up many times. CDR3 residues: CASRFFGTGDGYTF. The CDR3 DNA sequence: TGTGCCAGTAGGTTCTTTGGGACAGGGGATGGCTACACCTTC. The chain employs TRBV19 and TRBJ1-2; TRBD1 matches 10 bases. The J segment lost 6 bases and the V segment lost 6 bases, leaving 7 bases of the junction unmatched. The CDR3 is 14 residues long. CDR1 is LNHDA, CDR2 SQIVND, per germline (reference sequence).

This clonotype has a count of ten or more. Written as DNA, the CDR3 is TGCGCCAGCAGCCAAGCCGCGGCAGGGTCCTACGAGCAGTACTTC. As protein: CASSQAAAGSYEQYF. This sequence joins TRBV4-1 and TRBJ2-7, with D perhaps matching TRBD1 (5 bases). The germline gives CDR1 MGHRA, CDR2 YSYEKL. The V gene lost 1 base and the J gene lost 1 base, with 11 bases spanning the gap. The CDR3 consists of 15 residues.

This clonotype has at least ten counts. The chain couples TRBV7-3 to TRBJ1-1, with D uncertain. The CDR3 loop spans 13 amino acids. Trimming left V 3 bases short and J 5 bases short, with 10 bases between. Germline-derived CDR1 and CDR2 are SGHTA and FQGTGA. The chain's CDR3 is CASSFTPRTEAFF. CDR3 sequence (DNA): TGTGCCAGCAGCTTTACACCGAGGACTGAAGCTTTCTTT.

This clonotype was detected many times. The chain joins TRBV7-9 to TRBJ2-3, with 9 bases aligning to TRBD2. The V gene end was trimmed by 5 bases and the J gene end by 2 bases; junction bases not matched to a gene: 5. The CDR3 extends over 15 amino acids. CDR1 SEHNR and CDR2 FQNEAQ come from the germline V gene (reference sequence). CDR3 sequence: CASSLGTSYTDTQYF. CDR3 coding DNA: TGTGCCAGCAGCCTCGGGACTAGCTACACAGATACGCAGTATTTT. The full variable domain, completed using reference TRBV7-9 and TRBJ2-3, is DTGVSQNPRHKITKRGQNVTFRCDPISEHNRLYWYRQTLGQGPEFLTYFQNEAQLEKSRLLSDRFSAERPKGSFSTLEIQRTEQGDSAMYLCASSLGTSYTDTQYFGPGTRLTVL.

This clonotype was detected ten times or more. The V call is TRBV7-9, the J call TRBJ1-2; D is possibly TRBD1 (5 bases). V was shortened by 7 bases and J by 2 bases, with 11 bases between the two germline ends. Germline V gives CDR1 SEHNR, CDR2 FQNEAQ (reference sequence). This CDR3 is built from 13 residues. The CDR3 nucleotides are TGTGCCAGCACCCTAGGGGAGAACTATGGCTACACCTTC. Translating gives CASTLGENYGYTF. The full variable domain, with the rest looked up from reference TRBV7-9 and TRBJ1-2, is DTGVSQNPRHKITKRGQNVTFRCDPISEHNRLYWYRQTLGQGPEFLTYFQNEAQLEKSRLLSDRFSAERPKGSFSTLEIQRTEQGDSAMYLCASTLGENYGYTFGSGTRLTVV.

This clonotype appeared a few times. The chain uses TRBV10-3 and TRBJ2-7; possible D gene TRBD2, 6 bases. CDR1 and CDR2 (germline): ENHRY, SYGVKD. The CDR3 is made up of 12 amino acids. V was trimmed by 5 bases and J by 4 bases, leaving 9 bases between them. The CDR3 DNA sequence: TGTGCCATCAGTCGGGACTTTTACGAGCAGTACTTC. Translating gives CAISRDFYEQYF.

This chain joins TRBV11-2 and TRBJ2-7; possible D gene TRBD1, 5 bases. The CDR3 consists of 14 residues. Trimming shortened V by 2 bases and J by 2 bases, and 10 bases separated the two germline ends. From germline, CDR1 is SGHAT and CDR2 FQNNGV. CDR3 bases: TGTGCCAGCAGCTTAATTGGGGCAACCTACGAGCAGTACTTC. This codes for CASSLIGATYEQYF. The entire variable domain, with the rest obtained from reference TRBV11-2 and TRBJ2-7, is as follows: EAGVAQSPRYKIIEKRQSVAFWCNPISGHATLYWYQQILGQGPKLLIQFQNNGVVDDSQLPKDRFSAERLKGVDSTLKIQPAKLEDSAVYLCASSLIGATYEQYFGPGTRLTVT.

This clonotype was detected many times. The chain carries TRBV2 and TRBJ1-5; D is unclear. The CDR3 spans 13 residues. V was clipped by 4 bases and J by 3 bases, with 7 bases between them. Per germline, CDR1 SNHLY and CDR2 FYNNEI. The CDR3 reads CASSGTNNQPQHF. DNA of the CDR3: TGTGCCAGCAGTGGGACGAACAATCAGCCCCAGCATTTT.

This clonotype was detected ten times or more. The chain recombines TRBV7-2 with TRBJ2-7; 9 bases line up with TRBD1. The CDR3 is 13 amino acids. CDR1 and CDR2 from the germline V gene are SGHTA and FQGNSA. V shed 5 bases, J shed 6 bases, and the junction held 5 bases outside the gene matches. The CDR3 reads CASSQTGGGEQYF. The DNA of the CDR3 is TGTGCCAGCAGCCAAACAGGGGGCGGCGAGCAGTACTTC. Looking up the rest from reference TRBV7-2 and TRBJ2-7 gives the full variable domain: GAGVSQSPSNKVTEKGKDVELRCDPISGHTALYWYRQSLGQGLEFLIYFQGNSAPDKSGLPSDRFSAERTGGSVSTLTIQRTQQEDSAVYLCASSQTGGGEQYFGPGTRLTVT.

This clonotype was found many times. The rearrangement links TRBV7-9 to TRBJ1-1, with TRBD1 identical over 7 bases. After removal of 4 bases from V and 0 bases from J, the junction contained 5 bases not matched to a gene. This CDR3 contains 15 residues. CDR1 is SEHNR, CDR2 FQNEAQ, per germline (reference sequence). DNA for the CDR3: TGTGCCAGCAGCTCGACAGGGATAATGAACACTGAAGCTTTCTTT. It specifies CASSSTGIMNTEAFF. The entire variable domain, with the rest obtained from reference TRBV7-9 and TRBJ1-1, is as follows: DTGVSQNPRHKITKRGQNVTFRCDPISEHNRLYWYRQTLGQGPEFLTYFQNEAQLEKSRLLSDRFSAERPKGSFSTLEIQRTEQGDSAMYLCASSSTGIMNTEAFFGQGTRLTVV.